Listed here are 8 T cell receptor beta chains from one sample, sequenced in a study of CD8 T cells in ankylosing spondylitis. In TCRdb, the 5' RACE reads were re-called with MiXCR into one record per CDR3 protein. This sample carries roughly 180,000 distinct CDR3 sequences, 9.8% of them seen once, and the ten largest clones take about 16%. Sequences were obtained from blood, either unsorted or a sorted T cell fraction (not recorded which). These receptors all stem from a female donor with ankylosing spondylitis or in good health (not recorded which).

This clonotype has a count of ten or more. This rearrangement joins TRBV9 to TRBJ2-5; perhaps D is TRBD1 or TRBD2 (5 bases each). The CDR3 consists of 15 residues. V was cut by 3 bases and J by 4 bases, with 16 bases left in between. In germline, CDR1 is SGDLS, CDR2 YYNGEE. CDR3 amino acids: CASSELGRGPETQYF. The CDR3 DNA is TGTGCCAGCAGCGAGCTCGGCCGGGGACCAGAGACCCAGTACTTC. Looking up the rest from reference TRBV9 and TRBJ2-5 gives the full variable domain: DSGVTQTPKHLITATGQRVTLRCSPRSGDLSVYWYQQSLDQGLQFLIQYYNGEERAKGNILERFSAQQFPDLHSELNLSSLELGDSALYFCASSELGRGPETQYFGPGTRLLVL.

This clonotype was detected only a few times. This chain joins TRBV29-1 and TRBJ1-2, with D possibly TRBD1 on 5 matching bases. Trimming took 7 bases from V and 3 from J, leaving 12 bases between them. This CDR3 spans 12 amino acids. CDR1 is SQVTM, CDR2 ANQGSEA, per germline. The CDR3: CSAGTVDYGYTF. DNA for the CDR3: TGCAGCGCTGGGACGGTAGACTATGGCTACACCTTC.

The V gene is TRBV4-1, the J gene TRBJ2-7; D possibly corresponds to TRBD1 (6 bases). This CDR3 comprises 18 residues. Germline lookup yields CDR1 MGHRA and CDR2 YSYEKL. Between the trimmed V and J ends, which lost 1 base and 2 bases, there was a span of 21 bases. CDR3 protein: CASSQGGPTGPLTYEQYF. The CDR3 nucleotides read TGCGCCAGCAGCCAAGGGGGCCCGACAGGTCCACTTACCTACGAGCAGTACTTC.

This clonotype was picked up a small number of times. This chain joins TRBV12-3 or TRBV12-4 and TRBJ2-1, with D possibly being TRBD1 (5 bases). The CDR3 has 11 amino acids. The V gene lost 6 bases and the J gene lost 10 bases, with 10 bases spanning the gap. CDR3 nucleotides: TGTGCCAGCAGCTCGACAGCCGAGCAGTTCTTC. It is translated as CASSSTAEQFF.

The chain is built from TRBV5-8 and TRBJ2-7; a weak D match, TRBD1 (6 bases). The germline CDR1 and CDR2 sequences are SGHTS and YDEGEE. V dropped 3 bases and J dropped 2 bases, with 15 bases sitting between them. The CDR3 length is 15 residues. CDR3 coding DNA: TGTGCCAGCAGCTCCAGGGGTCGCAACACCTACGAGCAGTACTTC. Amino acids: CASSSRGRNTYEQYF.

This clonotype came up a few times. The chain employs TRBV27 and TRBJ2-1, with no clear D. The CDR3 has 13 residues. V shed 2 bases and J shed 4 bases, with 6 bases lying between them. CDR1 is MNHEY and CDR2 is SMNVEV in the germline V gene (reference sequence). CDR3 in amino acids: CASSLEQYNEQFF. The CDR3 DNA sequence: TGTGCCAGCAGTTTAGAGCAGTACAATGAGCAGTTCTTC.

The chain has TRBV7-8 and TRBJ1-5; D is ambiguous. The CDR3 is 16 residues long. Germline CDR1 is SGHVS and CDR2 is FQNEAQ. V lost 1 base to trimming and J lost 0 bases, with 10 bases between them. CDR3 amino acids: CASSLGYGNSNQPQHF. The CDR3 DNA follows: TGTGCCAGCAGCTTAGGGTACGGGAATAGCAATCAGCCCCAGCATTTT.

The genes are TRBV27 and TRBJ1-2; D unclear. The CDR3 loop spans 13 amino acids. Germline CDR1 is MNHEY and CDR2 is SMNVEV (reference sequence). V gave up 2 bases and J gave up 5 bases, with 9 bases separating them. The DNA for the CDR3 is TGTGCCAGCAGTTTAGTGGACGGTTATGGCTACACCTTC. It specifies CASSLVDGYGYTF.